The source of this TCR beta chain is a study of cytomegalovirus exposure and HLA in healthy donors. While the first cohort had 600 to 750 subjects, the donors belonged to the separate validation cohort of over a hundred subjects. In the case of this clone: Its cognate antigen is unknown.

Study-level points and caveats: Some TCR beta chains (over 150 of them) were listed as cytomegalovirus-associated.

This table comes from immunoSEQ multiplex PCR, and its TCRdb copy is limited to in-frame clones, with some not included. The sample lists about 130,000 clones, under 90% occurring once. The CDR3 length is 16 residues. The V gene lost 1 base and the J gene lost 6 bases, with 13 bases spanning the gap. Germline V gene sequence: CDR1 SGHTA, CDR2 FQGNSA. This sequence was found in a young man in good health and CMV-seronegative. The material sequenced was PBMCs. This chain joins TRBV7-2 and TRBJ1-6; D is undetermined. CDR3 DNA: TGTGCCAGCAGCTTAGTAGGTTCTCAGGCTAATTCACCCCTCCACTTT. The encoded protein is CASSLVGSQANSPLHF.